The sample holds many counts of the clone carrying this T cell receptor beta chain. The antigen is unknown. Template switching by 5'RACE produced TCR cDNA, adding a universal primer site and UMIs. TCRdb re-called the 5' RACE reads through MiXCR, storing one row per CDR3 protein. This sample has around 590,000 distinct CDR3 sequences; around 12% occur once, and the top ten carry 14% to 15%. Germline CDR1 MNHEY, CDR2 SMNVEV (reference sequence). This CDR3 spans 15 amino acids. V was shortened by 6 bases and J by 0 bases, with 12 bases between the two germline ends. This sample is part of a study of T cells after yellow fever vaccination. Overall study findings and caveats: Post-booster samples contained most primary-vaccination clones (more than 95% CD4, almost 90% CD8). Only a minor proportion of clonotypes was detected across both CD4 and CD8 compartments.

Material: PBMCs, obtained on the day of the yellow fever booster vaccination. This clonotype was obtained from a man between 25 and 39 years old who received the YFV17D yellow fever vaccine. The genes are TRBV27 and TRBJ1-5; D perhaps matches TRBD1 (5 bases). The CDR3 nucleotides read TGTGCCAGCAGCCTGGGGCCCGTTAGCAATCAGCCCCAGCATTTT. Protein: CASSLGPVSNQPQHF.